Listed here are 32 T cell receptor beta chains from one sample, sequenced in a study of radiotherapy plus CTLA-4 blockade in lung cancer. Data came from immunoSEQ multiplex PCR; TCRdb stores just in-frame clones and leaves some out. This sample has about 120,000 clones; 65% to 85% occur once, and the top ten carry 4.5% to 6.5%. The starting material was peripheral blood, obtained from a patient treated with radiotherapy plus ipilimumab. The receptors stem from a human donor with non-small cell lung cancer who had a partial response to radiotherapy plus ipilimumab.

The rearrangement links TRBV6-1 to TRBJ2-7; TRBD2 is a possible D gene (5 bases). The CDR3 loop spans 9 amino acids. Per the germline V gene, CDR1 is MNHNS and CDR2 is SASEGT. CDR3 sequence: CTRRWEQYV. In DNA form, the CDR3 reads TGTACTAGAAGGTGGGAGCAGTACGTC.

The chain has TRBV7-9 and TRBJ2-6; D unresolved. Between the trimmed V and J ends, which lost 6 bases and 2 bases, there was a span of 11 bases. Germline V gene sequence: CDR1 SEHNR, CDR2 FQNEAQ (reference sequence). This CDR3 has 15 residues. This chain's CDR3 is CASSADIPGANVLTF. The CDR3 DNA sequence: TGTGCCAGCAGTGCCGACATCCCTGGGGCCAACGTCCTGACTTTC.

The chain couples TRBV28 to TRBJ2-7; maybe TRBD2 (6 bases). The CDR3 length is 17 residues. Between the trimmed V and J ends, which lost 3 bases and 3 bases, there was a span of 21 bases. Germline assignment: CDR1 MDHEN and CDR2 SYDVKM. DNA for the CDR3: TGTGCCAGCAGTTTTATTGTGGGAGGAGACCCCCGCTACGAGCAGTACTTC. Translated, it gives CASSFIVGGDPRYEQYF.

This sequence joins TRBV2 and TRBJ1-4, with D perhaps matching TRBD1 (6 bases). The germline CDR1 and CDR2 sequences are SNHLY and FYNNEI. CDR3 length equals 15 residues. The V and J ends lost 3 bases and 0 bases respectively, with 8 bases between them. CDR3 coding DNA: TGTGCCAGCAGTGAGCAGGGGACAACTAATGAAAAACTGTTTTTT. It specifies CASSEQGTTNEKLFF. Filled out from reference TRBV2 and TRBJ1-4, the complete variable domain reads EPEVTQTPSHQVTQMGQEVILRCVPISNHLYFYWYRQILGQKVEFLVSFYNNEISEKSEIFDDQFSVERPDGSNFTLKIRSTKLEDSAMYFCASSEQGTTNEKLFFGSGTQLSVL.

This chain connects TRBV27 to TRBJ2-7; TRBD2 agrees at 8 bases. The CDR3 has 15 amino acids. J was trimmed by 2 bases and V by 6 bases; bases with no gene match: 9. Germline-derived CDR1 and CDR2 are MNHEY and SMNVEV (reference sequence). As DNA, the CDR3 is TGTGCCAGCAGCCCAATAGCGGGGCGCACCTACGAGCAGTACGTC. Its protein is CASSPIAGRTYEQYV.

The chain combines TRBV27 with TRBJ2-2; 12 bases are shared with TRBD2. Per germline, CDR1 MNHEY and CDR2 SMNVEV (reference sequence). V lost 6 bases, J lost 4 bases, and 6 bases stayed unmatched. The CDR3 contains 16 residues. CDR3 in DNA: TGTGCCAGCAGCCCGTCTAGCGGGAGGGCCACCGGGGAGCTGTTTTTT. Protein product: CASSPSSGRATGELFF.

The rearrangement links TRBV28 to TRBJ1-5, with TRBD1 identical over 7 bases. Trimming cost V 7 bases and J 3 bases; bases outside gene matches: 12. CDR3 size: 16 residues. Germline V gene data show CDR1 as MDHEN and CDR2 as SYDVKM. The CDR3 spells CASNLGGILINQPQHF. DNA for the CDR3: TGTGCCAGCAACCTAGGGGGCATTTTGATCAATCAGCCCCAGCATTTT.

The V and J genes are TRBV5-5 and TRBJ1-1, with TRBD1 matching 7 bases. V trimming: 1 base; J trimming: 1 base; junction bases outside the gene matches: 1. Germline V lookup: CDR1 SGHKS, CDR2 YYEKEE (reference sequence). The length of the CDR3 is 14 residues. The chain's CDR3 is CASSLRQGNTEAFF. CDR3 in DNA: TGTGCCAGCAGCTTGCGACAGGGGAACACTGAAGCTTTCTTT.

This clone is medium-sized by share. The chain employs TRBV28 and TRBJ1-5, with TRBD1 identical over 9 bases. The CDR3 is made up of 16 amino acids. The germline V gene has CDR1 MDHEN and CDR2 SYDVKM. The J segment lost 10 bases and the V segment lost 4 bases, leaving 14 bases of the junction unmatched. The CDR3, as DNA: TGTGCCAGCAGTTCCCAAAAATTAATACAGGGGGCACCCCAGCATTTT. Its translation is CASSSQKLIQGAPQHF.

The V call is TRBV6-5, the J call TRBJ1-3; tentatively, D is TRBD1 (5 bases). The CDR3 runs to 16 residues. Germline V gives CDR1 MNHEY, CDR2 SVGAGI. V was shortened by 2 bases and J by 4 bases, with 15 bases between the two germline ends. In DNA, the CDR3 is TGTGCCAGCAGTTACCAGGGCCCGAAGCCGGGAAACACCATATATTTT. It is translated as CASSYQGPKPGNTIYF.

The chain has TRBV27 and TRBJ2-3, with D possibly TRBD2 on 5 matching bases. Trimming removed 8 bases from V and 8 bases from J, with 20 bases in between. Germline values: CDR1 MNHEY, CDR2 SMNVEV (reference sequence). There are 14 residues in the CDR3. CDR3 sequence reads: CASAAGLASRTQYF. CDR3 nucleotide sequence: TGTGCCAGCGCCGCTGGGCTAGCCTCTCGTACGCAGTATTTT.

CDR3 region: CASSGQGYLNQPQHF. CDR3 nucleotides: TGTGCCAGCAGTGGACAGGGGTATTTGAATCAGCCCCAGCATTTT. The rearrangement links TRBV6-5 to TRBJ1-5; 9 bases fit TRBD1. Germline CDR1 MNHEY, CDR2 SVGAGI. V was pared by 5 bases and J by 4 bases, with 6 bases of the junction left unmatched. The CDR3 runs to 15 residues.

CDR3 DNA: TGTGCCAGCAGTTACGACAGGGCGGCCACTGAAGCTTTCTTT. Encoded protein: CASSYDRAATEAFF. The V gene is TRBV6-5, the J gene TRBJ1-1; 7 bases are a match to TRBD1. Germline-derived CDR1 and CDR2 are MNHEY and SVGAGI. V shed 2 bases, J shed 4 bases, and the junction held 4 bases outside the gene matches. CDR3 length equals 14 residues.

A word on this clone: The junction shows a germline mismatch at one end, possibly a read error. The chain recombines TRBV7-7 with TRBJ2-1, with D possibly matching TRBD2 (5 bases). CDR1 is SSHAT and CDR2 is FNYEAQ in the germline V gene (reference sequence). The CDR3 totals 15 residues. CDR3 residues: CASSRGLALVNEQFF. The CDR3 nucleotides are TGTGCTAGCAGCCGAGGACTGGCTTTGGTGAATGAGCAGTTCTTC.

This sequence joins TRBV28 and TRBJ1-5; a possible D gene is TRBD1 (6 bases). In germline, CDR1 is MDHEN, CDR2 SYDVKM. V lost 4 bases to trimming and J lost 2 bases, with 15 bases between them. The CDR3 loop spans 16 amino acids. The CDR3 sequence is CASSSRQVKGNQPQHF. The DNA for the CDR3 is TGTGCCAGCAGTTCTCGACAGGTGAAGGGCAATCAGCCCCAGCATTTT.

CDR3 DNA sequence: TGTGCCACCCTCAAAGACAGGGGCTCTGGAAACACCATATATTTT. This encodes CATLKDRGSGNTIYF. The chain carries TRBV18 and TRBJ1-3; 8 bases agree with TRBD1. This CDR3 spans 15 amino acids. CDR1 KGHSH and CDR2 LQKENI come from the germline V gene. The V and J ends lost 10 bases and 0 bases, in that order; junction bases with no gene match: 8.

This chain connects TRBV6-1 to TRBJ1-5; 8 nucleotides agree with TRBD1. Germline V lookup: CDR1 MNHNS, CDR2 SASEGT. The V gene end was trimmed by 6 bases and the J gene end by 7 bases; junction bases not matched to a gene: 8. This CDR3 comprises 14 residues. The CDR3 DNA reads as TGTGCCAGCAGCCCGACAGGGGACTACCAGCCCCAGCATTTT. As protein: CASSPTGDYQPQHF.

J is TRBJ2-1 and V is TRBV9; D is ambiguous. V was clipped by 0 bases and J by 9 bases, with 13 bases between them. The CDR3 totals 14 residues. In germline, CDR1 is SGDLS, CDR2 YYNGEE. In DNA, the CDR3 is TGTGCCAGCAGCGTAGAAGCCCAACGAGGTGAGCAGTTCTTC. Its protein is CASSVEAQRGEQFF.

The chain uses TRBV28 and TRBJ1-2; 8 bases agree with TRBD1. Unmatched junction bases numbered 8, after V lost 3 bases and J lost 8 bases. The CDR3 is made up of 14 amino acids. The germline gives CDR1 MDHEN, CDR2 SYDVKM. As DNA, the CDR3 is TGTGCCAGCAGTTTCCTGACAGGGGCGGAGGGCTACACCTTC. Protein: CASSFLTGAEGYTF.

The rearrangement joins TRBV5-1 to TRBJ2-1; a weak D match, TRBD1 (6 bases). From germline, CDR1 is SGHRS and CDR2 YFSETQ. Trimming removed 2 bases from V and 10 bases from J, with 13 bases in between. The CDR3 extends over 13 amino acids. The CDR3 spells CASSLDGQLEQFF. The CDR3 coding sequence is TGCGCCAGCAGCTTAGACGGACAGTTAGAGCAGTTCTTC.

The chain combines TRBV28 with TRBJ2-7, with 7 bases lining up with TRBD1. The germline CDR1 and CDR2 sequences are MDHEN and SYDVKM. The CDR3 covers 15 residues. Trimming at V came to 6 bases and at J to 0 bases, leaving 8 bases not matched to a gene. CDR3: CASRNRQGSSYEQYF. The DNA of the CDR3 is TGTGCCAGCAGGAATCGACAGGGCAGCTCCTACGAGCAGTACTTC.

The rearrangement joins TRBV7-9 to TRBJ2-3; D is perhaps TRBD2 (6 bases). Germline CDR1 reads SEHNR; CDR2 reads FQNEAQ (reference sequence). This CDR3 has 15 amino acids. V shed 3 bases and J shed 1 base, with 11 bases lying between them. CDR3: CASSFPASGTDTQYF. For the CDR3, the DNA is TGTGCCAGCAGCTTCCCGGCTAGCGGCACAGATACGCAGTATTTT.

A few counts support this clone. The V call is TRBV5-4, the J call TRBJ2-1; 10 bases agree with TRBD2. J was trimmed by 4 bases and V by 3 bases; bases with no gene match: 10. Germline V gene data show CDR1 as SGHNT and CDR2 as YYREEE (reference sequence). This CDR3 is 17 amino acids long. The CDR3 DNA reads TGTGCCAGCAGCTCCCGTGAGGGGACTAGCGTATACAATGAGCAGTTCTTC. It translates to CASSSREGTSVYNEQFF.

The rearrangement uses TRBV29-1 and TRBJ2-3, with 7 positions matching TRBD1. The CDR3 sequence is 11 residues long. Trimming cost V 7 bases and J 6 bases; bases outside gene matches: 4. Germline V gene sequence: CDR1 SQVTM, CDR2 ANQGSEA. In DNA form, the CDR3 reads TGCAGCGGTAAACAGGGGGATACGCAGTATTTT. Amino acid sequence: CSGKQGDTQYF.

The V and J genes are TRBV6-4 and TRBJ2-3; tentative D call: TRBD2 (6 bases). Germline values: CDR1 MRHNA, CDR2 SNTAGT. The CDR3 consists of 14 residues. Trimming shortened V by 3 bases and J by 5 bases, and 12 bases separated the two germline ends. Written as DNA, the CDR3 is TGTGCCAGCAGTGATCGGGGGAGTGGAGATACGCAGTATTTT. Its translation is CASSDRGSGDTQYF.

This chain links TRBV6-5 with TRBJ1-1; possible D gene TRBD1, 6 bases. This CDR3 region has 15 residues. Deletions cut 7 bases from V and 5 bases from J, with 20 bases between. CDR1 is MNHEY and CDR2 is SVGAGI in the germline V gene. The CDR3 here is CASTSPGTRHTEAFF. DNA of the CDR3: TGTGCCAGCACCTCCCCTGGGACAAGGCATACTGAAGCTTTCTTT.

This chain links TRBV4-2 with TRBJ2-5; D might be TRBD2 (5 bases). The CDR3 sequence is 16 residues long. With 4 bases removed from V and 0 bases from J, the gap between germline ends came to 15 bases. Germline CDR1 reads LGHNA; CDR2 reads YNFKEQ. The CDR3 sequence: CASSRGSSEYQETQYF. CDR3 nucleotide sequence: TGTGCCAGCAGCCGAGGAAGTAGCGAGTACCAAGAGACCCAGTACTTC.

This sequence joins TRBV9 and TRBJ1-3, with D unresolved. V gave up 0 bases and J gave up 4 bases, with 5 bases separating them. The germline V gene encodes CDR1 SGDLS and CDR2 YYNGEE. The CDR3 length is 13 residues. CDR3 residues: CASSVGRGNTIYF. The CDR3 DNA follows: TGTGCCAGCAGCGTAGGGCGGGGAAACACCATATATTTT.

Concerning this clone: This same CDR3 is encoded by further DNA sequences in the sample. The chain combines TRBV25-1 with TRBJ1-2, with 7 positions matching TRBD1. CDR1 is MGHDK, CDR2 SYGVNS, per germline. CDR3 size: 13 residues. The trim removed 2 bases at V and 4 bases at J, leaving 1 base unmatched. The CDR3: CASSERTGYGYTF. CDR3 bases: TGTGCCAGCAGTGAAAGGACAGGCTATGGCTACACCTTC.

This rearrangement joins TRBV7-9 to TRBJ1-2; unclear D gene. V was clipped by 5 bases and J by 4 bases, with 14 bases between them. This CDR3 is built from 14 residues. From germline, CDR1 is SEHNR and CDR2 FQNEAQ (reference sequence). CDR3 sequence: CASSRTDSFYGYTF. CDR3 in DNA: TGTGCCAGCAGCCGAACAGATTCCTTCTATGGCTACACCTTC. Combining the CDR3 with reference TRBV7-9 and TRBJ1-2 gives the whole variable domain DTGVSQNPRHKITKRGQNVTFRCDPISEHNRLYWYRQTLGQGPEFLTYFQNEAQLEKSRLLSDRFSAERPKGSFSTLEIQRTEQGDSAMYLCASSRTDSFYGYTFGSGTRLTVV.

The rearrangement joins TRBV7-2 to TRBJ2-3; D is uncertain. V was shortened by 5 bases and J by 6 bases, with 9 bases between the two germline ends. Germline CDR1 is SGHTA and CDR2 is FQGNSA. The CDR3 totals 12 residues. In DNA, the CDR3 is TGTGCCAGCAGCCTCACCGCGGATACGCAGTATTTT. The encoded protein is CASSLTADTQYF.

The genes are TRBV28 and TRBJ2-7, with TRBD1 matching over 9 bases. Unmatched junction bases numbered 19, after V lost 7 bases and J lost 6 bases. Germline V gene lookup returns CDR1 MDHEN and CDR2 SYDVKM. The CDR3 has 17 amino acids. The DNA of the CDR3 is TGTGCCAGCACCCCGGGGACAGGGCAAAGGGATTACGGCGAGCAGTACGTC. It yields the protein CASTPGTGQRDYGEQYV.